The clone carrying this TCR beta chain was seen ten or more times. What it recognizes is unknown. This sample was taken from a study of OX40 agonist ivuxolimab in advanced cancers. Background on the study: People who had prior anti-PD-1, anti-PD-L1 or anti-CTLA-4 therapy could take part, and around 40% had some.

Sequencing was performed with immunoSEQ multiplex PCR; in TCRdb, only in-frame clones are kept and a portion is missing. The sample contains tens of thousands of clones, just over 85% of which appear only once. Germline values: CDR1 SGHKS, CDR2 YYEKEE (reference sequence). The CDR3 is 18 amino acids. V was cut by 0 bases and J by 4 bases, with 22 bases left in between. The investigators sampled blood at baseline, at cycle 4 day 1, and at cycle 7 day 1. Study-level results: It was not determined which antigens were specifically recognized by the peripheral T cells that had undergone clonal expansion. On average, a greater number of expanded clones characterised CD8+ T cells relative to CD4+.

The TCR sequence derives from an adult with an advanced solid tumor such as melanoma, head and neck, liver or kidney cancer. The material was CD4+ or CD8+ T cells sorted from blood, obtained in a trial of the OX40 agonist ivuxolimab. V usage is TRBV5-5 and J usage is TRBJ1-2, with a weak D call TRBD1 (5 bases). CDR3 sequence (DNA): TGTGCCAGCAGCTTGGGGGCCCTCACCGGGGCGCGTTTCTATGGCTACACCTTC. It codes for CASSLGALTGARFYGYTF.